This T cell receptor beta chain derives from a study of patients and donors after allogeneic stem cell transplantation. There are a few counts of this clonotype. V lost 4 bases to trimming and J lost 0 bases; unmatched junction nucleotides: 13. This CDR3 region has 18 residues. The germline V gene has CDR1 ENHRY and CDR2 SYGVKD. Using its own MiXCR run on the RT-PCR reads, TCRdb lists one record per CDR3 protein. Of some 960,000 distinct CDR3 sequences in the sample, roughly 17% were seen once. The sequenced sample was blood, either unsorted or a sorted T cell fraction (not recorded which). The sequence was collected from a human donor who was either an allogeneic HSCT recipient or a stem cell or donor lymphocyte infusion donor (not recorded which). It is not recorded whose cells these are; they may come from a transplant donor. The V gene is TRBV10-3, the J gene TRBJ2-3, with 7 positions matching TRBD2. The CDR3 bases are TGTGCCATCAGTGCCCAAGCGGGACCGCTTATTAGCACAGATACGCAGTATTTT. Translation: CAISAQAGPLISTDTQYF.